What follows are 14 T cell receptor beta chains derived from one specimen sequenced in a study of response to subunit inactivated influenza vaccine. TCRdb re-derived calls from the RT-PCR reads in MiXCR, one entry per CDR3 protein. The table lists 500,000 to 600,000 distinct CDR3 sequences, about 10% of them singletons. Here the sequenced sample was PBMCs from blood, taken on the day of vaccination. These receptors were taken from a man aged 45-60 years who received an inactivated influenza vaccine.

This clonotype showed up just once. A much larger clone sits a single nucleotide away, making a read error possible. The J gene is TRBJ2-2, the V gene TRBV4-2; 8 nucleotides match TRBD1. The CDR3 runs 17 residues. CDR1 and CDR2 from the germline V gene are LGHNA and YNFKEQ. CDR3 DNA: TGTGCCAGCAGCCAAGAAGGGCAGGGGGCGCGAAGGGGGGAGCTGTCTTTT. It yields the protein CASSQEGQGARRGELSF.

This clonotype was seen at least ten times. V is TRBV7-2 and J is TRBJ1-2, with 7 bases aligning to TRBD1. CDR1 is SGHTA, CDR2 FQGNSA, per germline. This CDR3 spans 13 amino acids. V shed 5 bases and J 8 bases; nucleotides not matched to a gene: 8. The CDR3, as DNA: TGTGCCAGCAGCCGAGACAGGGAGGGCGGCTACACCTTC. Amino acids: CASSRDREGGYTF.

To note about this clonotype: A clone one base away is much larger, so this may be a read error. This sequence joins TRBV7-3 and TRBJ2-1, with a possible D match to TRBD2 (6 bases). CDR1 and CDR2 (germline): SGHTA, FQGTGA. The CDR3 loop spans 14 amino acids. V gave up 4 bases and J gave up 8 bases, with 15 bases separating them. The CDR3 loop is CASSSGGLLDEQFF. The CDR3 DNA reads TGTGCCAGCAGCTCCGGGGGACTTTTAGATGAGCAGTTCTTC.

V and J are TRBV4-3 and TRBJ2-7, with a possible D match to TRBD1 (6 bases). CDR3 length equals 15 residues. Trimming shortened V by 0 bases and J by 5 bases, and 14 bases separated the two germline ends. Per the germline V gene, CDR1 is LGHNA and CDR2 is YSLEER. In nucleotides, the CDR3 is TGCGCCAGCAGCCAAGAGCTCCAGGGGCGGAACGAGCAGTACTTC. This translates into CASSQELQGRNEQYF.

This clonotype was observed at least ten times. The genes are TRBV5-6 and TRBJ2-1, with TRBD2 matching 11 bases. The CDR3 covers 16 residues. The V and J ends lost 0 bases and 12 bases, in that order; junction bases with no gene match: 11. Germline CDR1 is SGHDT and CDR2 is YYEEEE. The chain's CDR3 is CASSLGGLAALRAQFF. As DNA, the CDR3 is TGTGCCAGCAGCTTGGGGGGACTAGCGGCCCTAAGGGCGCAGTTCTTC.

This sequence joins TRBV15 and TRBJ2-3; possible D gene TRBD2, 5 bases. The germline V gene has CDR1 LNHNV and CDR2 YYDKDF (reference sequence). With 0 bases removed from V and 4 bases from J, the gap between germline ends came to 11 bases. This CDR3 is 15 amino acids long. The CDR3: CATSRDPGIADTQYF. CDR3 nucleotides: TGTGCCACCAGCAGAGATCCGGGGATCGCAGATACGCAGTATTTT. The variable domain in full, with the rest retrieved from reference TRBV15 and TRBJ2-3, is DAMVIQNPRYQVTQFGKPVTLSCSQTLNHNVMYWYQQKSSQAPKLLFHYYDKDFNNEADTPDNFQSRRPNTSFCFLDIRSPGLGDTAMYLCATSRDPGIADTQYFGPGTRLTVL.

The sample holds many counts of this clonotype. The J gene is TRBJ2-1, the V gene TRBV29-1; 9 bases line up with TRBD2. The germline CDR1 and CDR2 sequences are SQVTM and ANQGSEA. The CDR3 totals 17 residues. Trimming took 7 bases from V and 0 from J; bases not matched to a gene: 13. The CDR3 region is CSGRLGSGRGSYNEQFF. As DNA, the CDR3 is TGCAGCGGAAGGTTAGGTAGCGGGAGAGGCTCCTACAATGAGCAGTTCTTC.

This clonotype was observed a few times. J is TRBJ2-3 and V is TRBV27; no definite D call. Deletions cut 5 bases from V and 0 bases from J, with 9 bases between. Germline-derived CDR1 and CDR2 are MNHEY and SMNVEV (reference sequence). This CDR3 region has 14 residues. This chain's CDR3 is CASSLISSTDTQYF. CDR3 in DNA: TGTGCCAGCAGTCTCATTTCTAGCACAGATACGCAGTATTTT.

This clonotype was picked up a small number of times. The rearrangement uses TRBV15 and TRBJ2-3, with 9 bases aligning to TRBD2. From germline, CDR1 is LNHNV and CDR2 YYDKDF (reference sequence). This CDR3 has 19 amino acids. The V and J ends lost 6 bases and 0 bases, in that order; junction bases with no gene match: 16. The DNA of the CDR3 is TGTGCCACCAGAGAAACCGGGCGGGAGGGATTACGAAGCACAGATACGCAGTATTTT. Its translation is CATRETGREGLRSTDTQYF.

There are many counts of this clonotype. V usage is TRBV12-3 or TRBV12-4 and J usage is TRBJ2-7; possible D gene TRBD2, 5 bases. The CDR3 covers 13 residues. V was trimmed by 3 bases and J by 2 bases, leaving 8 bases between them. The CDR3 reads CASSFRGTYEQYF. Here the CDR3 DNA reads TGTGCCAGCAGTTTTCGGGGTACCTACGAGCAGTACTTC.

The V call is TRBV14, the J call TRBJ2-1; D is unclear. Trimming took off 4 bases at V and 2 bases at J, with 12 bases between the two ends. The CDR3 is 15 residues long. The V gene's germline CDR1 is SGHDN and CDR2 FVKESK. The CDR3, as DNA: TGTGCCAGCAGCCCCAACACTTACCCCTACAATGAGCAGTTCTTC. Residues: CASSPNTYPYNEQFF.

This clonotype was observed many times. This chain uses TRBV20-1 with TRBJ1-2, with D perhaps TRBD1 (5 bases). Trimming pared 0 bases from V and 8 bases from J, leaving 25 bases between. This CDR3 contains 17 residues. The germline gives CDR1 DFQATT, CDR2 SNEGSKA (reference sequence). CDR3 DNA: TGCAGTGCTAGAGATCGGTTGCGACAGCAGGCAGCGCGGGGCTACACCTTC. It encodes CSARDRLRQQAARGYTF.

This chain joins TRBV20-1 and TRBJ2-7, with D possibly called TRBD1 or TRBD2 (6 bases each). V gave up 6 bases and J gave up 5 bases, with 32 bases separating them. Looked up from germline, CDR1 is DFQATT and CDR2 is SNEGSKA (reference sequence). There are 18 residues in the CDR3. CDR3 nucleotides: TGCAGTGCAAAACTAAGCGGAGGGCAGGTTAAGAGGGGGAACGAGCAGTACTTC. It specifies CSAKLSGGQVKRGNEQYF.

V gene TRBV24-1 combines with J gene TRBJ2-1, with D possibly TRBD2 on 6 matching bases. V was pared by 3 bases and J by 7 bases, with 15 bases between. The CDR3 runs to 15 residues. From germline, CDR1 is KGHDR and CDR2 SFDVKD. CDR3 sequence: CATSDPGGSGNEQFF. CDR3 nucleotides: TGTGCCACCAGTGATCCTGGGGGGAGTGGAAATGAGCAGTTCTTC.